This TCR beta chain was sequenced for a study of Ad26.COV2.S vaccination and SARS-CoV-2 variants (dated by TCRdb to the early 2020s). Broadly, across the study: Vaccine-arm donors were drawn from COV1001, a multicentre, randomized, double-blind, placebo-controlled phase I-IIa trial of Ad26.COV2.S in healthy adults. Ad26.COV2.S was administered intramuscularly at a dose of 5x10^10 or 1x10^11 viral particles, either as one shot or as two shots given 56 days apart. The specificity and breadth of SARS-CoV-2-reactive T cell receptors after Ad26.COV2.S vaccination were assessed by TCRbeta repertoire sequencing. The TCR-sequenced set comprised around 30 samples: approximately 20 Ad26.COV2.S vaccine recipients, 5 placebo recipients and 8 SARS-CoV-2 convalescent individuals. Participants in the trial were split at random into five groups of five each, receiving low-dose or high-dose Ad26.COV2.S once or twice, or else placebo on both occasions. Blinding of investigators to trial group allocation was maintained during experiments and outcome assessment.

The sample's treatment or condition label, in plain terms: over 15 received Ad26.COV2.S at low or high dose, single or two shots; about 5 received placebo; per-sample allocation not given. For vaccine and placebo recipients, repertoires were sequenced using samples collected on day 63 after the first injection. Cohort 1b enrolled 25 adults aged 18-55 years at a single site in Boston, USA, between 29 July and 7 August 2020. Ad26.COV2.S consisted of a replication-incompetent adenovirus type 26 vector by which a prefusion-stabilized SARS-CoV-2 spike protein from the original Wuhan strain was expressed. At the junction V is shortened by 7 bases and J by 1 base, with 10 bases in between. Spanning cysteine to phenylalanine, the CDR3 consists of 13 amino acids. Just CDR3 DNA is preserved here, 39 bases in frame from base 1. Study-wide conclusions, independent of this receptor: The study was not powered to compare responses between vaccine doses or regimens. After vaccination, spike-specific CD8+ and CD4+ T cell responses were reported to show substantial breadth. Vaccine and placebo recipients had comparable non-spike TCR breadth, which fits with the vaccine containing only spike. The authors noted that total T cell responses may have been underestimated by the TCR breadth and depth analyses. Compared with placebo recipients, Ad26.COV2.S recipients showed higher spike-specific TCR breadth (P = 0.0014).

Comment on this clone: Its binding antigen is unknown. Base qualities are missing; no much larger clone stands one base away.

TCRbeta CDR3 regions were sequenced with the immunoSEQ Assay. After extraction, genomic DNA underwent amplification by bias-controlled multiplex PCR, followed by high-throughput sequencing. The study's processing was this. To quantify the absolute abundance of each unique TCRbeta CDR3 region, sequences were collapsed and filtered. Usable DNA was measured by amplifying reference genes present in all nucleated cells, and TCRbeta template counts were normalized to that usable DNA to estimate T cell fraction. Repertoire TCRs were annotated as SARS-CoV-2-specific when V gene, CDR3 amino acid sequence and J gene were exactly matched to a known reactive TCR set. The reference SARS-CoV-2 TCR set came from MIRA and was filtered for enrichment in COVID-19-positive ImmuneCODE repertoires, removing public or cross-reactive TCRs. Based on the MIRA antigens, annotated TCRs were further analysed at the level of specific ORF or position within ORF. Breadth was defined as annotated unique rearrangements over total unique productive rearrangements; depth was the summed frequency of those rearrangements. Group comparisons of TCR breadth used two-sided Wilcoxon rank-sum tests. TCRdb's version of the immuneACCESS table is confined to in-frame rearrangements and falls short of the full clone set. An unresolved V gene accounts for under half of the shortfall where checked; the remainder is of unknown origin. V and J calls and clone size are those listed in that table; D and trimming were worked out from the DNA. Present in this sample are over 300,000 clones, 83% of which were seen just once. Of the sample, approximately 7% is held by the ten largest clones.

The chain is encoded by TRBV12-3 or TRBV12-4 joined to TRBJ1-2, with the D gene not clear enough to name. This TCR came from a person between 18 and 59 years old who received the Ad26.COV2.S COVID-19 vaccine or a placebo. Source: peripheral blood, taken in a trial of Ad26.COV2.S vaccine versus placebo. The nucleotide sequence is given as TGTGCCAGCAAACTCACCTATAACTATGGCTACACCTTC. This codes for CASKLTYNYGYTF.